These 16 T cell receptor beta chains were sequenced from one sample in a study of shared clonotypes between healthy human individuals. Repertoires were generated with immunoSEQ multiplex PCR, while TCRdb's copy carries only in-frame clones and drops some. This sample has about 2.2 million clones, with approximately 92% found just once. Naive CD8 cells were CD45RO-negative, positively selected for CCR7, excluding terminally differentiated effector memory CD45RA+ cells. The source material was naive CD8+ T cells from PBMCs. The origin of the receptors is a man between 18 and 35 years old in good health. Some clones in this sample may be carry-over from other donors' samples.

The chain employs TRBV6-6 and TRBJ1-1, with D possibly TRBD1 on 6 matching bases. Germline lookup yields CDR1 MNHNY and CDR2 SVGAGI (reference sequence). This CDR3 region has 16 residues. Deletions cut 2 bases from V and 2 bases from J, with 15 bases between. CDR3 DNA: TGTGCCAGCAGTTACGGGAGGGGGACTTTTAACACTGAAGCTTTCTTT. It translates to CASSYGRGTFNTEAFF.

The rearrangement uses TRBV7-9 and TRBJ2-1; TRBD1 agrees at 8 bases. J was trimmed by 2 bases and V by 4 bases; bases with no gene match: 4. Germline V gene data show CDR1 as SEHNR and CDR2 as FQNEAQ (reference sequence). This CDR3 region has 15 residues. Here the CDR3 DNA reads TGTGCCAGCAGCTCGACAGGGGAGGCCTACAATGAGCAGTTCTTC. Its protein is CASSSTGEAYNEQFF.

This sequence joins TRBV4-1 and TRBJ2-1; D is perhaps TRBD2 (6 bases). V was trimmed by 7 bases and J by 5 bases, leaving 18 bases between them. Germline CDR1 and CDR2: MGHRA and YSYEKL. This CDR3 has 15 amino acids. CDR3 sequence: CASTSTSYNNNEQFF. CDR3 bases: TGCGCCAGCACCTCGACTAGTTATAATAACAATGAGCAGTTCTTC.

This clone was seen only once. The V and J genes are TRBV6-1 and TRBJ1-1, with D maybe TRBD1 (6 bases). The CDR3 loop spans 11 amino acids. CDR1 is MNHNS and CDR2 is SASEGT in the germline V gene. The CDR3 nucleotides read TGTGCGGAACAGGGCGGGGGTGAAGCTTTCTTT. This translates into CAEQGGGEAFF.

This chain joins TRBV27 and TRBJ2-7, with TRBD2 identical over 7 bases. Germline V gives CDR1 MNHEY, CDR2 SMNVEV (reference sequence). With 5 bases clipped from V and 5 bases from J, the junction kept 9 bases outside the gene matches. The CDR3 is 14 residues long. In DNA form, the CDR3 reads TGTGCCAGCAGTCCATGGACTAGTTATAACGAGCAGTACTTC. This codes for CASSPWTSYNEQYF.

This clone turned up a few times. The chain uses TRBV4-1 and TRBJ1-1; D may be TRBD1 (5 bases). Per the germline V gene, CDR1 is MGHRA and CDR2 is YSYEKL. CDR3 size: 13 residues. V lost 3 bases to trimming and J lost 5 bases, with 10 bases between them. This CDR3 reads CASSHLWGTEAFF. The CDR3 bases are TGCGCCAGCAGCCACCTGTGGGGGACTGAAGCTTTCTTT.

The V and J genes are TRBV2 and TRBJ1-1, with TRBD1 identical over 7 bases. CDR1 is SNHLY and CDR2 is FYNNEI in the germline V gene. The junction had 11 bases not matched to a gene; V was cut back by 7 bases and J by 6 bases. The CDR3 is made up of 14 amino acids. CDR3 in amino acids: CASTATGKFAEAFF. The CDR3 bases are TGTGCCAGCACCGCGACAGGGAAGTTCGCTGAAGCTTTCTTT.

The V gene is TRBV27, the J gene TRBJ1-5; tentatively, D is TRBD1 (5 bases). Germline V lookup: CDR1 MNHEY, CDR2 SMNVEV (reference sequence). The germline V and J ends were trimmed by 2 bases and 6 bases, with 17 bases remaining between them. CDR3 length equals 16 residues. The CDR3 loop reads CASSLGHRGSGQPQHF. CDR3 sequence (DNA): TGTGCCAGCAGTTTAGGTCATCGGGGGTCGGGTCAGCCCCAGCATTTT.

The CDR3 DNA follows: TGTGCCAGCAGCTTCGGGGTAAGCTCCTACAATGAGCAGTTCTTC. This encodes CASSFGVSSYNEQFF. The chain recombines TRBV7-8 with TRBJ2-1; maybe TRBD2 (5 bases). This CDR3 has 15 residues. Per germline, CDR1 SGHVS and CDR2 FQNEAQ. Trimming stripped 3 bases from V and 0 bases from J, with 9 bases between.

V and J are TRBV19 and TRBJ1-1; D unclear. Germline lookup yields CDR1 LNHDA and CDR2 SQIVND (reference sequence). This CDR3 is built from 12 residues. V lost 3 bases to trimming and J lost 6 bases, with 8 bases between them. The CDR3: CASSIGRSEAFF. The CDR3, as DNA: TGTGCCAGTAGTATTGGGCGGTCTGAAGCTTTCTTT.

The rearrangement uses TRBV27 and TRBJ2-1, with D possibly called TRBD1 or TRBD2 (5 bases each). This CDR3 has 17 residues. Germline-derived CDR1 and CDR2 are MNHEY and SMNVEV (reference sequence). V was shortened by 0 bases and J by 6 bases, with 18 bases between the two germline ends. CDR3 in amino acids: CASSLSIGEYLGNEQFF. The CDR3 DNA sequence: TGTGCCAGCAGTTTATCGATAGGGGAGTATCTAGGCAATGAGCAGTTCTTC.

The chain joins TRBV4-3 to TRBJ2-2, with 8 bases matching TRBD2. This CDR3 comprises 18 residues. CDR1 LGHNA and CDR2 YSLEER come from the germline V gene. With V trimmed by 0 bases and J by 6 bases, 12 bases remained unmatched. CDR3 sequence (DNA): TGCGCCAGCAGCCAAGAAGCTCTAGCGGGCCTAGGGTCCGGGGAGCTGTTTTTT. Protein: CASSQEALAGLGSGELFF.

About this clone: The same CDR3 can be traced to other DNA sequences in this sample. This chain connects TRBV6-5 to TRBJ2-7; 9 bases map to TRBD1. The V gene end was trimmed by 2 bases and the J gene end by 0 bases; junction bases not matched to a gene: 2. The CDR3 consists of 15 residues. Germline loops: CDR1 MNHEY, CDR2 SVGAGI. CDR3 sequence: CASSYGTGSSYEQYF. For the CDR3, the DNA is TGTGCCAGCAGTTACGGGACAGGGAGCTCCTACGAGCAGTACTTC.

The CDR3 nucleotides are TGTGCCAGCAGTTCGGGTCGAGGGACTCCCTACGAGCAGTACTTC. Its translation is CASSSGRGTPYEQYF. The rearrangement joins TRBV11-2 to TRBJ2-7, with a weak D call TRBD2 (6 bases). The V end was cut by 6 bases, the J end by 2 bases, with 17 bases between. CDR3 length: 15 amino acids. The germline gives CDR1 SGHAT, CDR2 FQNNGV.

This sequence joins TRBV12-5 and TRBJ2-2, with D maybe TRBD2 (6 bases). The germline CDR1 and CDR2 sequences are LGHNT and FRNRAP. CDR3 size: 15 residues. Trimming shortened V by 1 base and J by 4 bases, and 10 bases separated the two germline ends. The CDR3, as DNA: TGTGCTAGTGGTTTGGAGCGGGCCTCCACCGGGGAGCTGTTTTTT. Protein product: CASGLERASTGELFF.

This clone occurred once. The rearrangement links TRBV30 to TRBJ1-3; D is possibly TRBD1 (5 bases). Trimming removed 1 base at V and 0 bases at J, with 10 bases between. Germline V lookup: CDR1 GTSNPN, CDR2 SVGIG (reference sequence). The CDR3 loop spans 15 amino acids. The CDR3 protein is CAWSGDGDSGNTIYF. In DNA form, the CDR3 reads TGTGCCTGGAGTGGGGACGGCGACTCTGGAAACACCATATATTTT. The full variable domain, completed using reference TRBV30 and TRBJ1-3, is SQTIHQWPATLVQPVGSPLSLECTVEGTSNPNLYWYRQAAGRGLQLLFYSVGIGQISSEVPQNLSASRPQDRQFILSSKKLLLSDSGFYLCAWSGDGDSGNTIYFGEGSWLTVV.